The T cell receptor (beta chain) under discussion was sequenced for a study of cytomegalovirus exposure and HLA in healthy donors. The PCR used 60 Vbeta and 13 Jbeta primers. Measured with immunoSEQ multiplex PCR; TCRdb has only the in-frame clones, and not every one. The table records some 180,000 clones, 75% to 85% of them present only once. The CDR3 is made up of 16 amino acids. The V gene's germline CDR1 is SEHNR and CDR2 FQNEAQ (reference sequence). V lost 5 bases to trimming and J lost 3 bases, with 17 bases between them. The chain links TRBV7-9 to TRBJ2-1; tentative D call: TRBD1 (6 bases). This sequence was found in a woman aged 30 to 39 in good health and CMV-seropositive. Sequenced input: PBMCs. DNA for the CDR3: TGTGCCAGCAGCACCCCCCGGGACAAGAACTACAATGAGCAGTTCTTC. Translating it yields CASSTPRDKNYNEQFF.